The 27 T cell receptor beta chains given below trace back to one sample, sequenced in a study of blood T cell repertoires in COVID-19. The assay was immunoSEQ multiplex PCR, and TCRdb's table has in-frame clones only and misses some. The sample has 250,000 to 300,000 clones; 85% to 90% are singletons. The sequencing input was peripheral blood. These receptors all stem from a young man with active or convalescent COVID-19.

The gene calls are TRBV7-9 and TRBJ2-7, with D tentatively TRBD1 (6 bases). This CDR3 has 12 residues. Trimming cost V 4 bases and J 6 bases, with 10 bases left between them. Germline V lookup: CDR1 SEHNR, CDR2 FQNEAQ (reference sequence). CDR3 sequence: CASSSGQFEQYF. The CDR3 DNA reads TGTGCCAGCAGCTCCGGACAGTTCGAGCAGTACTTC. The full variable domain, with the rest looked up from reference TRBV7-9 and TRBJ2-7, is DTGVSQNPRHKITKRGQNVTFRCDPISEHNRLYWYRQTLGQGPEFLTYFQNEAQLEKSRLLSDRFSAERPKGSFSTLEIQRTEQGDSAMYLCASSSGQFEQYFGPGTRLTVT.

Details on this clone: An end of the junction does not agree with germline; a read error may underlie this. This chain joins TRBV28 and TRBJ1-2, with TRBD1 as a possible D gene (6 bases). Germline lookup yields CDR1 MDHEN and CDR2 SYDVKM. This CDR3 region has 14 residues. CDR3 amino acids: CAGSLGHPRRGYTF. The CDR3 coding sequence is TGTGCCGGCAGTTTGGGACACCCCCGGAGAGGCTACACCTTC.

The V gene is TRBV5-6, the J gene TRBJ2-1, with a weak D call TRBD2 (5 bases). Germline values: CDR1 SGHDT, CDR2 YYEEEE. Trimming pared 6 bases from V and 4 bases from J, leaving 14 bases between. CDR3 length: 14 amino acids. The CDR3 is CASMSIGEYNEQFF. The CDR3 nucleotides read TGTGCCAGCATGAGTATCGGGGAATACAATGAGCAGTTCTTC. The full variable domain, rest sourced from reference TRBV5-6 and TRBJ2-1, is DAGVTQSPTHLIKTRGQQVTLRCSPKSGHDTVSWYQQALGQGPQFIFQYYEEEERQRGNFPDRFSGHQFPNYSSELNVNALLLGDSALYLCASMSIGEYNEQFFGPGTRLTVL.

The chain uses TRBV6-4 and TRBJ2-2; a possible D gene is TRBD2 (6 bases). CDR1 and CDR2 (germline): MRHNA, SNTAGT. This CDR3 has 16 amino acids. V lost 1 base and J lost 1, with 10 bases in between. In DNA form, the CDR3 reads TGTGCCAGCAGTGACTTTGGTAGCGGGAACACCGGGGAGCTGTTTTTT. Protein sequence: CASSDFGSGNTGELFF.

The chain has TRBV12-3 or TRBV12-4 and TRBJ1-5; possibly TRBD1 for D (6 bases). V was trimmed by 6 bases and J by 5 bases, leaving 11 bases between them. The CDR3 covers 13 residues. CDR3 coding DNA: TGTGCCAGCAGAAGGGAGGGGGATCAGCCCCAGCATTTT. Translation: CASRREGDQPQHF.

The chain carries TRBV2 and TRBJ2-2, with 9 bases that match TRBD1. CDR1 and CDR2 (germline): SNHLY, FYNNEI. V trimming: 7 bases; J trimming: 6 bases; junction bases outside the gene matches: 6. The CDR3 is 14 residues long. CDR3: CASNWDRAAGELFF. For the CDR3, the DNA is TGTGCCAGCAACTGGGACAGGGCTGCCGGGGAGCTGTTTTTT.

With regard to this clone: Other DNA sequences in the sample encode the same CDR3. The V gene is TRBV5-4, the J gene TRBJ2-7; 7 nucleotides line up with TRBD1. CDR1 is SGHNT and CDR2 is YYREEE in the germline V gene (reference sequence). Trimming cost V 3 bases and J 1 base; bases outside gene matches: 4. The CDR3 has 14 amino acids. The CDR3 is CASSSSGGSYEQYF. As DNA, the CDR3 is TGTGCCAGCAGCTCATCAGGGGGATCCTACGAGCAGTACTTC.

This chain joins TRBV19 and TRBJ1-5; the D is unclear. Germline values: CDR1 LNHDA, CDR2 SQIVND (reference sequence). The germline V and J ends were trimmed by 3 bases and 9 bases, with 27 bases remaining between them. CDR3 size: 18 residues. The CDR3 nucleotides are TGTGCCAGTAGTATTGGCCCCGGGAGCTGGTCCGTTGGTAGGCCCCAGCATTTT. It specifies CASSIGPGSWSVGRPQHF. Full variable domain (rest looked up from reference TRBV19 and TRBJ1-5): DGGITQSPKYLFRKEGQNVTLSCEQNLNHDAMYWYRQDPGQGLRLIYYSQIVNDFQKGDIAEGYSVSREKKESFPLTVTSAQKNPTAFYLCASSIGPGSWSVGRPQHFGDGTRLSIL.

This clone has just a few counts. The rearrangement joins TRBV7-2 to TRBJ2-7, with 7 bases aligning to TRBD1. Germline trimming cut 5 bases from V and 2 bases from J; bases unmatched to any gene: 0. This CDR3 has 12 amino acids. Germline V gene lookup returns CDR1 SGHTA and CDR2 FQGNSA. Here the CDR3 reads CASSRGPYEQYF. DNA for the CDR3: TGTGCCAGCAGCAGGGGGCCCTACGAGCAGTACTTC.

The gene calls are TRBV21-1 and TRBJ2-1; the D call TRBD2 from the table was never checked on the DNA. TRBV21-1 is an annotated pseudogene. The CDR3 covers 16 residues. This CDR3 is CAITHGGPPPLNEQFF. Here the CDR3 DNA reads TGTGCCATAACCCACGGGGGGCCCCCTCCCCTTAATGAGCAGTTCTTC.

The chain employs TRBV3-1 (or the pseudogene TRBV3-2) and TRBJ1-2; the D is unclear. The ends were cut back, 1 base at V and 4 bases at J, with 16 bases in the middle. Germline CDR1 is LGHDT and CDR2 is YNNKEL (reference sequence). The CDR3 has 16 residues. CDR3 sequence: CASSQALRTEGYGYTF. The CDR3 region has the DNA TGTGCCAGCAGCCAAGCCCTTCGCACAGAAGGCTATGGCTACACCTTC.

This clone was observed once. The V and J genes are TRBV10-3 and TRBJ1-1; perhaps TRBD1 as D (6 bases). V was clipped by 10 bases and J by 4 bases, with 16 bases between them. CDR3 length equals 13 residues. CDR1 is ENHRY and CDR2 is SYGVKD in the germline V gene. The CDR3 reads CATLQGSSTEAFF. The CDR3 DNA sequence: TGTGCCACGCTACAGGGATCGAGCACTGAAGCTTTCTTT.

The CDR3: CASSPRDEGQGLKKTQYF. For the CDR3, the DNA is TGTGCCAGCTCACCACGGGATGAGGGACAGGGTCTCAAGAAGACCCAGTACTTC. The chain couples TRBV18 to TRBJ2-5; 9 bases are shared with TRBD1. The germline V gene has CDR1 KGHSH and CDR2 LQKENI. Losses at the gene ends were 1 base for V and 6 bases for J; bases not matched to a gene: 15. This CDR3 region has 18 residues.

The chain carries TRBV3-1 (or the pseudogene TRBV3-2) and TRBJ1-6; D is unclear. The CDR3 consists of 12 residues. Germline CDR1 and CDR2: LGHDT and YNNKEL (reference sequence). V was cut by 3 bases and J by 8 bases, with 5 bases left in between. DNA for the CDR3: TGTGCCAGCAGCCAGAGTGATTCACCCCTCCACTTT. Its translation: CASSQSDSPLHF.

The rearrangement joins TRBV5-1 to TRBJ1-1; D perhaps matches TRBD1 (5 bases). V was pared by 4 bases and J by 5 bases, with 18 bases between. CDR1 SGHRS and CDR2 YFSETQ come from the germline V gene. The CDR3 has 15 residues. The CDR3 DNA sequence: TGCGCCAGCAGCGGTAGAACGGACACGCCTACTGAAGCTTTCTTT. Amino acid sequence: CASSGRTDTPTEAFF.

J is TRBJ2-5 and V is TRBV7-9; 8 bases are shared with TRBD2. After removal of 7 bases from V and 4 bases from J, the junction contained 8 bases not matched to a gene. The CDR3 length is 14 residues. Germline V gene data show CDR1 as SEHNR and CDR2 as FQNEAQ (reference sequence). CDR3 loop: CASIQTSARETQYF. The CDR3 coding sequence is TGTGCCAGCATCCAGACTAGCGCAAGAGAGACCCAGTACTTC.

The CDR3 DNA sequence: TGTGCAACCAAAAGGGAGGGAAGCGAGCAGTACTTC. Translated, it gives CATKREGSEQYF. The rearrangement joins TRBV6-5 to TRBJ2-7; 7 bases are a match to TRBD2. Per germline, CDR1 MNHEY and CDR2 SVGAGI. The CDR3 contains 12 residues.

The V and J genes are TRBV9 and TRBJ2-1, with 9 bases matching TRBD2. The CDR3 is 14 residues long. The J segment lost 9 bases and the V segment lost 2 bases, leaving 6 bases of the junction unmatched. Germline values: CDR1 SGDLS, CDR2 YYNGEE. The CDR3 DNA is TGTGCCAGCAGCGTGGGCGGGAGGGCCCCTGAGCAGTTCTTC. Translated: CASSVGGRAPEQFF. Full variable domain (rest looked up from reference TRBV9 and TRBJ2-1): DSGVTQTPKHLITATGQRVTLRCSPRSGDLSVYWYQQSLDQGLQFLIQYYNGEERAKGNILERFSAQQFPDLHSELNLSSLELGDSALYFCASSVGGRAPEQFFGPGTRLTVL.

The rearrangement joins TRBV19 to TRBJ1-3; D may be TRBD1 (5 bases). This CDR3 is 16 amino acids long. V lost 2 bases and J 0 bases, leaving 11 bases between the germline ends. Per germline, CDR1 LNHDA and CDR2 SQIVND (reference sequence). The DNA of the CDR3 is TGTGCCAGTAGTATACACAGGAGGGACTCTGGAAACACCATATATTTT. It encodes CASSIHRRDSGNTIYF.

The chain couples TRBV30 to TRBJ1-5, with D possibly matching TRBD1 (6 bases). Germline CDR1 and CDR2: GTSNPN and SVGIG (reference sequence). The germline V and J ends were trimmed by 4 bases and 6 bases, with 13 bases remaining between them. There are 13 residues in the CDR3. The chain's CDR3 is CAWNSGDGQPQHF. CDR3 coding DNA: TGTGCCTGGAATTCAGGGGATGGTCAGCCCCAGCATTTT.

The rearrangement uses TRBV9 and TRBJ1-3, with TRBD1 matching over 9 bases. Trimming cost V 3 bases and J 3 bases; bases outside gene matches: 1. This CDR3 comprises 14 residues. The germline CDR1 and CDR2 sequences are SGDLS and YYNGEE. The CDR3 protein is CASSADRGGNTIYF. The CDR3 DNA follows: TGTGCCAGCAGCGCGGACAGGGGTGGAAACACCATATATTTT.

This chain links TRBV18 with TRBJ2-2, with TRBD1 as a possible D gene (6 bases). V was clipped by 3 bases and J by 4 bases, with 9 bases between them. The germline V gene encodes CDR1 KGHSH and CDR2 LQKENI. This CDR3 has 14 amino acids. In DNA form, the CDR3 reads TGTGCCAGCTCACCCCAGGGGTCCACCGGGGAGCTGTTTTTT. It yields the protein CASSPQGSTGELFF.

This chain connects TRBV24-1 to TRBJ1-5; no clear D gene. Between the trimmed V and J ends, which lost 3 bases and 7 bases, there was a span of 12 bases. Germline CDR1 reads KGHDR; CDR2 reads SFDVKD. The CDR3 covers 14 residues. The CDR3 protein is CATSDGGLDQPQHF. The CDR3 bases are TGTGCCACCAGTGATGGAGGGCTAGACCAGCCCCAGCATTTT.

J is TRBJ2-1 and V is TRBV4-1, with 7 bases identical to TRBD1. CDR3 length: 21 amino acids. The germline V gene encodes CDR1 MGHRA and CDR2 YSYEKL. The ends lost 2 bases at V and 0 bases at J; junction bases unmatched: 19. The CDR3 protein is CASSQPRTGIRGSSSYNEQFF. The CDR3 DNA is TGCGCCAGCAGCCAACCTAGGACAGGCATTAGGGGTAGTAGCTCCTACAATGAGCAGTTCTTC.

Only a few counts were recorded for this clone. The rearrangement joins TRBV7-2 to TRBJ1-2; 8 bases fit TRBD1. J gave up 4 bases and V 2 bases, and 3 bases lay outside the gene matches. The CDR3 length is 14 residues. Germline V gene sequence: CDR1 SGHTA, CDR2 FQGNSA. CDR3 protein: CASSLQGASYGYTF. The CDR3 coding sequence is TGTGCCAGCAGCTTACAGGGGGCGAGCTATGGCTACACCTTC.

This sequence joins TRBV7-2 and TRBJ1-4; 8 bases match TRBD1. The CDR3 extends over 13 amino acids. CDR1 and CDR2 (germline): SGHTA, FQGNSA. V lost 3 bases to trimming and J lost 8 bases; unmatched junction nucleotides: 2. CDR3 DNA sequence: TGTGCCAGCAGCTTTGGACAGGGAGAAAAACTGTTTTTT. It yields the protein CASSFGQGEKLFF.

V and J are TRBV28 and TRBJ1-1; 7 nucleotides line up with TRBD1. Germline values: CDR1 MDHEN, CDR2 SYDVKM. The V gene end was trimmed by 11 bases and the J gene end by 5 bases; junction bases not matched to a gene: 11. This CDR3 has 13 amino acids. The CDR3 sequence is CASLRQGWTEAFF. The CDR3, as DNA: TGTGCCTCTCTCCGACAGGGTTGGACTGAAGCTTTCTTT.